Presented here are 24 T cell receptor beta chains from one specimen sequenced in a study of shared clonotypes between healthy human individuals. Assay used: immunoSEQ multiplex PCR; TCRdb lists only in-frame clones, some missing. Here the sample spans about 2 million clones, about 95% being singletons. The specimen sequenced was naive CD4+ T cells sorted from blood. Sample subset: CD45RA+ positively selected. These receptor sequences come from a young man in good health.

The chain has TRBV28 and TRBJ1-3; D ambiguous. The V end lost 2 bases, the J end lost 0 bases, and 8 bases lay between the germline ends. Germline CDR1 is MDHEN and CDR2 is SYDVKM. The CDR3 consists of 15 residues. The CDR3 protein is CASSLGRDSGNTIYF. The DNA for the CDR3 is TGTGCCAGCAGTTTAGGGAGAGACTCTGGAAACACCATATATTTT.

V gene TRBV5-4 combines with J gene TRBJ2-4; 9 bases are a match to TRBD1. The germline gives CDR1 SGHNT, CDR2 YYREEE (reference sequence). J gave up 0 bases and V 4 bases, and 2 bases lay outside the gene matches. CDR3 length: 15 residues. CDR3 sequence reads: CASSKDRGAKNIQYF. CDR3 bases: TGTGCCAGCAGCAAGGACAGGGGAGCCAAAAACATTCAGTACTTC.

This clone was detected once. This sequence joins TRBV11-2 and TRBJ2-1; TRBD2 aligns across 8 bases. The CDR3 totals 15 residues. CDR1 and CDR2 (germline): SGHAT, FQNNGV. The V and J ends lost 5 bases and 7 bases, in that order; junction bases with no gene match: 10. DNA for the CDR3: TGTGCCAGCAGCAAGGCGGGAGGTCTAGGAAATGAGCAGTTCTTC. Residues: CASSKAGGLGNEQFF.

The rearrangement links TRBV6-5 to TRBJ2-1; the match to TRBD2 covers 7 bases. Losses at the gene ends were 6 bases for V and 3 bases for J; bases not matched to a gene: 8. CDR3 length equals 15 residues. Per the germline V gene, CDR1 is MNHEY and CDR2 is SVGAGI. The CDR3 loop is CASRPTSASYNEQFF. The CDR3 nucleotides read TGTGCCAGCAGGCCCACTAGCGCTAGCTACAATGAGCAGTTCTTC.

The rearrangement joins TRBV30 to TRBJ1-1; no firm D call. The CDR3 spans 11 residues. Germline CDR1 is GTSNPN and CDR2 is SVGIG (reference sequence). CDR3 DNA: TGTGGTGGGCCGTTGCTGGGTGAAGCTTTCTTT. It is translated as CGGPLLGEAFF.

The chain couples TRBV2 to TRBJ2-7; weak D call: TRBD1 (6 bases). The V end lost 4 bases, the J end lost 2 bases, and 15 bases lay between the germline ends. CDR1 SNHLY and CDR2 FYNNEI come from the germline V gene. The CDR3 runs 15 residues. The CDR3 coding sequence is TGTGCCAGCAGTGCACAGGGCCGTCCGACCTACGAGCAGTACTTC. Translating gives CASSAQGRPTYEQYF.

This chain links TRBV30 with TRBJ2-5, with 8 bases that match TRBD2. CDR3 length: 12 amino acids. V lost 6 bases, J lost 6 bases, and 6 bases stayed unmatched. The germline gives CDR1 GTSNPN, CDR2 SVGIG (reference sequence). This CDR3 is CACYPGGQTQYF. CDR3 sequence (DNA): TGTGCCTGCTACCCGGGGGGGCAGACCCAGTACTTC.

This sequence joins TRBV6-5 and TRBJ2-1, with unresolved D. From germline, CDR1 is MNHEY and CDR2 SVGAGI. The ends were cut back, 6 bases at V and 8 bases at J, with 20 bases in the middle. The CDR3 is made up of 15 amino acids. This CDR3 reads CASSSRSLLVYEQFF. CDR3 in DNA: TGTGCCAGCAGCTCCAGGAGCCTCTTGGTTTATGAGCAGTTCTTC.

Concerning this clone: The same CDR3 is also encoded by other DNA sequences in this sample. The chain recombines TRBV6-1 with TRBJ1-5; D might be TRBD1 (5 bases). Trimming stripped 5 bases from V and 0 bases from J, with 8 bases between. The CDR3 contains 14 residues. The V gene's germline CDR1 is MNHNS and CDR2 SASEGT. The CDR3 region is CASSTDSSNQPQHF. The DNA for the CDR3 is TGTGCCAGCAGTACCGACAGTAGCAATCAGCCCCAGCATTTT.

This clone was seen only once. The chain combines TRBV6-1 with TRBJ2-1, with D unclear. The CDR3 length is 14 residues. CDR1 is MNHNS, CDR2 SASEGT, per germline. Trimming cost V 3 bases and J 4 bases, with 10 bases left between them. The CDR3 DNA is TGTGCCAGCAGTGAGGACCTCTCTTACAATGAGCAGTTCTTC. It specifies CASSEDLSYNEQFF.

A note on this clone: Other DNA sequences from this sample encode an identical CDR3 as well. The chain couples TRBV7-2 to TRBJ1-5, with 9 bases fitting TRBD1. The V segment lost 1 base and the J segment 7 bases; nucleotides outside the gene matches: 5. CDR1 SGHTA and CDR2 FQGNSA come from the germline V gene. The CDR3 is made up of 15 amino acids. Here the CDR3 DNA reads TGTGCCAGCAGCTTAGGGGACAGGGCAAACCAGCCCCAGCATTTT. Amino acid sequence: CASSLGDRANQPQHF.

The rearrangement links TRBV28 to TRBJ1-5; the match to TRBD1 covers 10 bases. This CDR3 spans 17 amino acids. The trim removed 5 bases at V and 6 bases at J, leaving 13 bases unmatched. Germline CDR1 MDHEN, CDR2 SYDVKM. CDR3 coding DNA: TGTGCCAGCAGTAGACGACAAATCCGGGACAGGGGTCAGCCCCAGCATTTT. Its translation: CASSRRQIRDRGQPQHF.

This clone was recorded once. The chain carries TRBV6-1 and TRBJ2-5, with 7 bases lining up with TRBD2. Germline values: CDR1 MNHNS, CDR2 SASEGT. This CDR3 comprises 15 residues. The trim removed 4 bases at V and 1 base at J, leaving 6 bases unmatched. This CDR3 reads CASSGRASGQETQYF. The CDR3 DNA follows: TGTGCCAGCAGTGGGCGCGCTAGCGGCCAAGAGACCCAGTACTTC.

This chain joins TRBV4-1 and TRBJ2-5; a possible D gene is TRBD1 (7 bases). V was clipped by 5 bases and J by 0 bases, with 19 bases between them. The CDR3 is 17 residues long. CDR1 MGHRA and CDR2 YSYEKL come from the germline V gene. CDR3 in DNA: TGCGCCAGCAGCTCCAAGAAGGGGGCTAGCGACCAAGAGACCCAGTACTTC. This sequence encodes CASSSKKGASDQETQYF.

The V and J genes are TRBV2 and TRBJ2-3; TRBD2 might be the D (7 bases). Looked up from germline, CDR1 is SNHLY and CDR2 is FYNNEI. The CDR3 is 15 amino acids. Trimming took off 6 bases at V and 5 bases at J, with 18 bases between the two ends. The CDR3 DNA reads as TGTGCCAGCAGAGGGGGGACTACCTCTGGAGATACGCAGTATTTT. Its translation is CASRGGTTSGDTQYF.

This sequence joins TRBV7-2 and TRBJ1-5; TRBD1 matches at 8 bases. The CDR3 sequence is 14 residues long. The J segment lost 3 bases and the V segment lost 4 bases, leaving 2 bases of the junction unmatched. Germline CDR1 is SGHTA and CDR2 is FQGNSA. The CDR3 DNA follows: TGTGCCAGCAGCTCGGGACAGGTCAATCAGCCCCAGCATTTT. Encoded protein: CASSSGQVNQPQHF.

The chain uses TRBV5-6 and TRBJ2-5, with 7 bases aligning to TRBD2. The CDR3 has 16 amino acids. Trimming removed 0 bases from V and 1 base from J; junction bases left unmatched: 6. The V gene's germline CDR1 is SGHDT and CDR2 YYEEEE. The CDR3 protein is CASSLERGPGQETQYF. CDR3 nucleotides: TGTGCCAGCAGCTTGGAGCGGGGACCGGGCCAAGAGACCCAGTACTTC.

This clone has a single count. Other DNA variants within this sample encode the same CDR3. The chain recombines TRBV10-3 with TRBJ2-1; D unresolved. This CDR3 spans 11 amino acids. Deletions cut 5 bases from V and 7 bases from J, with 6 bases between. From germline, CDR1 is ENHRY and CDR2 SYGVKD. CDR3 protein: CAISPGNEQFF. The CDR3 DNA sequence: TGTGCCATCAGTCCCGGGAATGAGCAGTTCTTC.

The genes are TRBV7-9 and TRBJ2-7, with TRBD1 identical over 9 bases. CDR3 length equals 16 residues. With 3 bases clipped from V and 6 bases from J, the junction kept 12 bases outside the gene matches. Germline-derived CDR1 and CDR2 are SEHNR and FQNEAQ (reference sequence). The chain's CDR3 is CASSLLWGQGSPEQYF. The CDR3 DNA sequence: TGTGCCAGCAGCTTGCTTTGGGGACAGGGTTCCCCCGAGCAGTACTTC.

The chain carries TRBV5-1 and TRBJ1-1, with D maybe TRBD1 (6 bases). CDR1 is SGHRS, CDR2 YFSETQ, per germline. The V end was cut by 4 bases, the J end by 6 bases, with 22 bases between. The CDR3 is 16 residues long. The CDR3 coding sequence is TGCGCCAGCAGCGGTGGAGCAGGGGTTCCCAATGCTGAAGCTTTCTTT. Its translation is CASSGGAGVPNAEAFF.

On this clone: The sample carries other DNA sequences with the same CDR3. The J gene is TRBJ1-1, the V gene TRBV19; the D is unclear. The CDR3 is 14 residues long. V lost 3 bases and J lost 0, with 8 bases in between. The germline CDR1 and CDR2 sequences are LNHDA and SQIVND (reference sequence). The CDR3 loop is CASSITAMNTEAFF. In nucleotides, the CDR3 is TGTGCCAGTAGTATTACTGCTATGAACACTGAAGCTTTCTTT.

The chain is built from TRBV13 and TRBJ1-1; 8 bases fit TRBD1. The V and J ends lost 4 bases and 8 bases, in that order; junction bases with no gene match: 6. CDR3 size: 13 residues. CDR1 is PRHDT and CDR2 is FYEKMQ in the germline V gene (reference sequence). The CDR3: CASSSIGQGEAFF. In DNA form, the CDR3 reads TGTGCCAGCAGCTCTATAGGACAGGGCGAAGCTTTCTTT.

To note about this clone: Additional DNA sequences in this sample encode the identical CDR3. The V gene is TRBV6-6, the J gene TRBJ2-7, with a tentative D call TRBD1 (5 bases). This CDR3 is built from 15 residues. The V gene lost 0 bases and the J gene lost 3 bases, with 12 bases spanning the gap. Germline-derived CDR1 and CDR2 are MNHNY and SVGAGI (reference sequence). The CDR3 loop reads CASSYSSQGYYEQYF. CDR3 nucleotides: TGTGCCAGCAGTTACTCTTCGCAGGGCTACTACGAGCAGTACTTC.

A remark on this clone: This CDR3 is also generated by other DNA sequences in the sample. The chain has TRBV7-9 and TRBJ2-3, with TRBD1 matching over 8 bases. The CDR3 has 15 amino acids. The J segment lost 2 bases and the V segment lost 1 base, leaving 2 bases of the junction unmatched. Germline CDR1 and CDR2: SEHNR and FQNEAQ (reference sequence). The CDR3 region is CASSLGQGITDTQYF. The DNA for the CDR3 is TGTGCCAGCAGCTTAGGACAGGGGATCACAGATACGCAGTATTTT.